This T cell receptor (beta chain) came from a study of chronic HIV infection and antiretroviral therapy. CDR3 size: 17 residues. Losses at the gene ends were 5 bases for V and 1 base for J; bases not matched to a gene: 9. Germline values: CDR1 SGDLS, CDR2 YYNGEE. This clonotype was detected only once. TCRdb re-called the 5' RACE reads with MiXCR, one entry per CDR3 protein. The table has about 31,000 distinct CDR3 sequences, 8% to 10% seen once. The specimen was peripheral blood. This clonotype was sampled from an adult who had HIV and had not received antiretroviral therapy, or was an uninfected healthy control (not recorded which). The chain employs TRBV9 and TRBJ2-1, with TRBD2 matching 10 bases. In DNA form, the CDR3 reads TGTGCCAGCAGTGCCGGGAATAGCGGGGGGTCCTACAATGAGCAGTTCTTC. Its protein product is CASSAGNSGGSYNEQFF.